This entry describes one T cell receptor beta chain. These data are taken from a study of immune cell composition in non-small cell lung cancer. This CDR3 is built from 15 residues. Germline assignment: CDR1 MNHNY and CDR2 SVGAGI (reference sequence). Trimming removed 5 bases from V and 2 bases from J, with 15 bases in between. Here immunoSEQ multiplex PCR was the method, and the copy in TCRdb shows in-frame clones only, minus some. The profile covers about 4,900 clones, with 60% to 85% appearing a single time and 22% taken by the ten largest. The chain carries TRBV6-6 and TRBJ1-2; D possibly corresponds to TRBD1 (6 bases). Sequences were obtained from lung tumor tissue. This receptor was taken from a human donor with non-small cell lung cancer. In DNA form, the CDR3 reads TGTGCCAGCAGTCCACGAACAGGGACAAACTATGGCTACACCTTC. Translation gives CASSPRTGTNYGYTF.